Listed below are T cell receptor beta chains from one sample, sequenced in a study of vaccination effects on CD4 cells after COVID-19. Their antigen targets remain unknown. The assay was immunoSEQ multiplex PCR, and TCRdb's table has in-frame clones only and misses some. The sample holds 10,000 to 13,000 clones, around 74% seen once. The sequencing here drew on CD4+ T cells from PBMCs cultured with HCoV-229E spike peptides, taken before COVID-19 vaccination. Receptor source: a human donor who received a COVID-19 vaccine. The CDR3 runs from the conserved cysteine through the conserved F or W. D genes are given only for firm matches. Clone size appears in some rows only: once, few, many, or a class for an expanded clone.

TRBV7-9	.	TRBJ2-5	.	CASSLGAGTETQYF	TGTGCCAGCAGCTTAGGGGCAGGGACGGAGACCCAGTACTTC
TRBV29-1	TRBD1	TRBJ1-1	.	CSALGQGMPEAFF	TGCAGCGCCCTGGGACAGGGGATGCCTGAAGCTTTCTTT
TRBV5-6	TRBD1	TRBJ1-5	.	CASSRIDRADQPQHF	TGTGCCAGCAGTCGAATCGACAGGGCTGATCAGCCCCAGCATTTT
TRBV4-1	.	TRBJ2-1	.	CASSQGPGSPEQFF	TGCGCCAGCAGCCAAGGTCCAGGGTCCCCTGAGCAGTTCTTC
TRBV2	.	TRBJ1-1	.	CASTFQSGLGGTEAFF	TGTGCCAGCACCTTCCAATCGGGACTGGGGGGGACTGAAGCTTTCTTT
TRBV10-3	.	TRBJ2-1	once	CAISEGIEQFF	TGTGCCATCAGTGAAGGGATTGAGCAGTTCTTC
TRBV9	.	TRBJ1-1	once	CASSPDTNTEAFF	TGTGCCAGCAGCCCCGACACGAACACTGAAGCTTTCTTT
TRBV7-9	.	TRBJ2-7	few	CASSEQASSYEQYF	TGTGCCAGCAGCGAACAGGCGAGCTCCTACGAGCAGTACTTC
TRBV6-5	TRBD1	TRBJ2-2	few	CASRQGPITGELFF	TGTGCCAGCAGACAGGGGCCAATCACCGGGGAGCTGTTTTTT
TRBV20-1	.	TRBJ2-3	.	CSARAKDTQYF	TGCAGTGCTAGAGCCAAAGATACGCAGTATTTT
TRBV6-5	.	TRBJ2-5	.	CASNRETQYF	TGTGCCAGCAACCGGGAGACCCAGTACTTC
TRBV5-1	.	TRBJ1-2	.	CASSLALGDYGYTF	TGCGCCAGCAGCTTGGCCTTAGGGGATTATGGCTACACCTTC
TRBV6-1	.	TRBJ2-7	.	CASSEAVGGGGAYEQYF	TGTGCCAGCAGTGAAGCGGTGGGGGGAGGCGGGGCCTACGAGCAGTACTTC
TRBV10-3	.	TRBJ2-7	.	CAMARDGYEQYF	TGTGCCATGGCCCGGGACGGCTACGAGCAGTACTTC
TRBV5-1	.	TRBJ1-2	.	CASSLGGAGGYTF	TGCGCCAGCAGCTTGGGGGGTGCTGGAGGCTACACCTTC
TRBV6-2/TRBV6-3	.	TRBJ2-5	.	CASSYARLETQYF	TGTGCCAGCAGTTACGCACGGTTGGAGACCCAGTACTTC
TRBV10-3	TRBD2	TRBJ2-3	.	CAISDSTSAPDTQYF	TGTGCCATCAGTGACTCTACTAGCGCCCCAGATACGCAGTATTTT
TRBV5-1	.	TRBJ1-6	.	CASSPRARGDYNSPLHF	TGCGCCAGCAGCCCCAGGGCTCGGGGGGACTATAATTCACCCCTCCACTTT
TRBV7-3	.	TRBJ2-4	.	CASSPTRSANIQYF	TGTGCCAGCAGCCCAACCCGATCAGCTAACATTCAGTACTTC
TRBV7-2	.	TRBJ1-5	.	CASSRQNQPQHF	TGTGCCAGCAGCCGACAGAATCAGCCCCAGCATTTT
TRBV4-2	.	TRBJ1-6	few	CASSQDPAVGNSPLHF	TGTGCCAGCAGCCAAGATCCGGCAGTTGGGAATTCACCCCTCCACTTT
TRBV16	.	TRBJ1-5	few	CASSQSTAYSNQPQHF	TGTGCCAGCAGCCAATCCACAGCATATAGCAATCAGCCCCAGCATTTT
TRBV27	TRBD1	TRBJ1-2	few	CASSLKMGQSYGYTF	TGTGCCAGCAGTTTAAAGATGGGACAGTCCTATGGCTACACCTTC
TRBV6-2/TRBV6-3	.	TRBJ1-1	.	CASSYPGQMNTEAFF	TGTGCCAGCAGTTACCCAGGACAAATGAACACTGAAGCTTTCTTT
TRBV7-2	TRBD1	TRBJ1-2	.	CASSPGTGAFGHGYTF	TGTGCCAGCAGCCCAGGCACAGGGGCTTTTGGTCATGGCTACACCTTC
TRBV11-2	.	TRBJ2-1	.	CASRVGAGYNEQFF	TGTGCCAGCAGAGTGGGGGCTGGCTACAATGAGCAGTTCTTC
TRBV9	.	TRBJ2-2	few	CASSVDNTGELFF	TGTGCCAGCAGCGTAGACAACACCGGGGAGCTGTTTTTT
TRBV6-5	TRBD1	TRBJ1-3	.	CASSTRQGIGNTIYF	TGTGCCAGCAGCACACGACAGGGGATTGGAAACACCATATATTTT
TRBV6-2/TRBV6-3	.	TRBJ2-7	.	CASSYGMRRAIYEQYF	TGTGCCAGCAGTTACGGGATGCGCAGGGCTATCTACGAGCAGTACTTC
TRBV11-2	.	TRBJ2-7	.	CASSSTRTLDEQYF	TGTGCCAGCAGCTCGACACGGACCCTCGACGAGCAGTACTTC
TRBV7-2	.	TRBJ1-2	.	CASSEPTGNYGYTF	TGTGCCAGCAGCGAACCTACAGGGAACTATGGCTACACCTTC
TRBV29-1	TRBD1	TRBJ1-2	.	CSVGTGGSYGYTF	TGCAGCGTTGGGACAGGGGGCAGCTATGGCTACACCTTC
TRBV20-1	.	TRBJ2-1	few	CSATPTGEQFF	TGCAGTGCTACCCCGACGGGCGAGCAGTTCTTC
TRBV19	TRBD1	TRBJ1-5	hyperexpanded	CASSIRTGGAGQPQHF	TGTGCCAGTAGTATCCGGACAGGGGGCGCCGGGCAGCCCCAGCATTTT
TRBV18	.	TRBJ2-1	.	CASSLEVGEQFF	TGTGCCAGCTCACTTGAAGTAGGCGAGCAGTTCTTC
TRBV19	.	TRBJ2-7	few	CASSIRGNSYEQYF	TGTGCCAGTAGCATCAGGGGCAACTCCTACGAGCAGTACTTC
TRBV7-2	.	TRBJ2-1	.	CASSLVNRGEQFF	TGTGCCAGCAGCTTAGTCAACCGTGGTGAGCAGTTCTTC
TRBV7-9	TRBD1	TRBJ2-7	.	CASSSVRTGNAYEQYF	TGTGCCAGCAGCTCAGTAAGGACAGGTAACGCCTACGAGCAGTACTTC
TRBV5-6	TRBD1	TRBJ1-2	.	CASSVGQTRIYGYTF	TGTGCCAGCAGCGTGGGACAGACTCGTATCTATGGCTACACCTTC
TRBV7-3	.	TRBJ1-3	.	CASSLFGSGNTIYF	TGTGCCAGCAGCTTGTTTGGCTCTGGAAACACCATATATTTT
TRBV6-1	.	TRBJ1-4	once	CASSDGGYNEKLFF	TGTGCCAGCAGTGACGGGGGTTATAATGAAAAACTGTTTTTT
TRBV19	.	TRBJ1-6	few	CASSGRGSPLHF	TGTGCCAGTTCAGGCAGAGGCTCACCCCTCCACTTT
TRBV29-1	.	TRBJ1-4	.	CSVRETVNEKLFF	TGCAGCGTTCGGGAGACGGTGAATGAAAAACTGTTTTTT
TRBV6-2/TRBV6-3	TRBD1	TRBJ1-1	medium-sized	CASSRDSRTEAFF	TGTGCCAGCAGTCGGGACAGTAGGACTGAAGCTTTCTTT
TRBV30	.	TRBJ1-1	.	CAWNPEGNTEAFF	TGTGCCTGGAATCCCGAGGGGAACACTGAAGCTTTCTTT
TRBV28	.	TRBJ2-3	.	CASSFRWETTDTQYF	TGTGCCAGCAGTTTTAGGTGGGAAACCACAGATACGCAGTATTTT
TRBV5-6	.	TRBJ2-7	.	CASKARASYEQYF	TGTGCCAGCAAGGCCCGGGCGTCCTACGAGCAGTACTTC
TRBV5-1	.	TRBJ1-2	.	CASSLDGNRAYGYTF	TGCGCCAGCAGCTTGGACGGGAACAGGGCCTATGGCTACACCTTC
TRBV7-9	.	TRBJ2-3	.	CASSSGGRDTQYF	TGTGCCAGCAGCTCCGGGGGTCGAGATACGCAGTATTTT
TRBV7-2	.	TRBJ2-7	.	CASSLDSRAGEQYF	TGTGCCAGCAGCCTCGACAGTCGGGCTGGGGAGCAGTACTTC
TRBV7-9	.	TRBJ1-1	few	CASSLDTLNTEAFF	TGTGCCAGCAGCTTAGACACGCTGAACACTGAAGCTTTCTTT
TRBV28	.	TRBJ1-4	.	CASRDNEKLFF	TGTGCCAGCAGGGATAATGAAAAACTGTTTTTT
TRBV5-1	TRBD2	TRBJ2-3	.	CASSLGSGGPTDTQYF	TGCGCCAGCAGCTTGGGTAGCGGGGGCCCCACAGATACGCAGTATTTT
TRBV3-1/TRBV3-2	TRBD2	TRBJ2-4	.	CASSQVAGGPSIQYF	TGTGCCAGCAGCCAAGTTGCGGGGGGGCCTAGCATTCAGTACTTC
TRBV2	TRBD1	TRBJ1-5	.	CASSEVGTGNLQPQHF	TGTGCCAGCAGTGAAGTGGGGACAGGGAATTTACAGCCCCAGCATTTT